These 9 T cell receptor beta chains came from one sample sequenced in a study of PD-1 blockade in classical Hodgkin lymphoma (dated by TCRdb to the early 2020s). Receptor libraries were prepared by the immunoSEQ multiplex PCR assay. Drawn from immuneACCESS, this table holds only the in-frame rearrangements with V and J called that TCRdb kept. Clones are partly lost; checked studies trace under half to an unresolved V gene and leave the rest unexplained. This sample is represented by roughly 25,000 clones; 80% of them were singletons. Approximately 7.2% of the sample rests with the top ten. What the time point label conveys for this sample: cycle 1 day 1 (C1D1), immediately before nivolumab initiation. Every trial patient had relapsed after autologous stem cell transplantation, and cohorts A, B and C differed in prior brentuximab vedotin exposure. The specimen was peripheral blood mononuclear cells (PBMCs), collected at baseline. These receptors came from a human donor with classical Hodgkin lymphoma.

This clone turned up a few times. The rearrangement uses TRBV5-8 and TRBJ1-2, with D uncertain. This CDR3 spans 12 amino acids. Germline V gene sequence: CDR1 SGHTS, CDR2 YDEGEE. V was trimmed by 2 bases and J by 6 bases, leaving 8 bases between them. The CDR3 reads CASSFFGNGYTF. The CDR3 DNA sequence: TGTGCCAGCAGCTTTTTTGGGAATGGCTACACCTTC.

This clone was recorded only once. DNA of the CDR3: TGTGCCAGTAGTTTGGACAGAAGCTCTGGAAACACCATATATTTT. Protein: CASSLDRSSGNTIYF. This chain connects TRBV19 to TRBJ1-3; tentative D call: TRBD1 (6 bases). The V gene lost 5 bases and the J gene lost 0 bases, with 11 bases spanning the gap. The germline gives CDR1 LNHDA, CDR2 SQIVND (reference sequence). The CDR3 runs 15 residues.

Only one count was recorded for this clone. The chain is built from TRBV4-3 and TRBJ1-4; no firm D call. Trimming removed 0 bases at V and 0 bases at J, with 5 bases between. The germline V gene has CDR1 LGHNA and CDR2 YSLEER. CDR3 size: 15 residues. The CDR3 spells CASSQERATNEKLFF. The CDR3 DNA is TGCGCCAGCAGCCAAGAGCGAGCAACTAATGAAAAACTGTTTTTT.

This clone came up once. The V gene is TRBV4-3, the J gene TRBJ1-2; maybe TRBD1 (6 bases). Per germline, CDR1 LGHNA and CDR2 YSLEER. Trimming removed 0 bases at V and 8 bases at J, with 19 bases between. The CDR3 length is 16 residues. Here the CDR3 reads CASSQDLLTGARGYTF. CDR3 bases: TGCGCCAGCAGCCAAGATCTTTTAACGGGGGCGAGAGGCTACACCTTC.

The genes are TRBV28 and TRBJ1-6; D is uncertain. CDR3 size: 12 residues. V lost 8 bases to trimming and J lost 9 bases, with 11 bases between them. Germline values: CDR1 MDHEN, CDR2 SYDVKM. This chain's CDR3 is CASGYNPSPLHF. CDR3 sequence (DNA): TGTGCCAGCGGGTACAATCCTTCACCCCTCCACTTT.

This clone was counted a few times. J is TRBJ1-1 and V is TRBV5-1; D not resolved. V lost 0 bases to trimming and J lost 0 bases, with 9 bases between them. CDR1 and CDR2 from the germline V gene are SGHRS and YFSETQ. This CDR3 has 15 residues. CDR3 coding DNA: TGCGCCAGCAGCTTGGGGTTAGGAGTGAACACTGAAGCTTTCTTT. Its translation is CASSLGLGVNTEAFF.

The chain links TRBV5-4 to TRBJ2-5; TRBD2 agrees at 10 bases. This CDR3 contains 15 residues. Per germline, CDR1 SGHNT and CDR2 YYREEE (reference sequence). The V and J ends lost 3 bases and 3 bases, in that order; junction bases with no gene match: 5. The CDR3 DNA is TGTGCCAGCAGCTCTAGCGGGGGCCGTAAAGAGACCCAGTACTTC. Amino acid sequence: CASSSSGGRKETQYF.

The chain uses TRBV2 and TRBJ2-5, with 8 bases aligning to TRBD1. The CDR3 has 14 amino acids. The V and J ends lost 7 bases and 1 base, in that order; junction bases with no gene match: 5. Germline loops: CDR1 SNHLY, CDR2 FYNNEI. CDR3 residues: CASNPGGGQETQYF. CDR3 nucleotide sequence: TGTGCCAGCAATCCAGGGGGCGGCCAAGAGACCCAGTACTTC.

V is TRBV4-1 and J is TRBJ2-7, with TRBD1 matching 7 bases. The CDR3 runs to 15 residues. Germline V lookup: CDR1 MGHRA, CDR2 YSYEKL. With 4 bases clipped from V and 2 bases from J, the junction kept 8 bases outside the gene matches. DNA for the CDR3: TGCGCCAGCAGCCCTAGAAGGGGACAGACCTACGAGCAGTACTTC. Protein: CASSPRRGQTYEQYF.